Each of the 22 T cell receptor beta chains below was sequenced from the same sample in a study of blood T cell repertoires in COVID-19. Sequencing was performed with immunoSEQ multiplex PCR; in TCRdb, only in-frame clones are kept and a portion is missing. Of 280,000 or so clones in the sample, approximately 85% were seen once. Sequencing input: PBMCs or T cells enriched from blood (not recorded which). Receptors were obtained from a young man who had recovered from COVID-19.

The J gene is TRBJ2-7, the V gene TRBV18; D may be TRBD1 (6 bases). With 2 bases removed from V and 4 bases from J, the gap between germline ends came to 12 bases. Germline CDR1 and CDR2: KGHSH and LQKENI. The CDR3 totals 14 residues. CDR3 region: CASSPRTDSYEQYF. The CDR3 DNA reads TGTGCCAGCTCACCAAGGACAGATTCTTACGAGCAGTACTTC.

The gene calls are TRBV11-2 and TRBJ2-2; a possible D gene is TRBD1 (6 bases). This CDR3 spans 16 amino acids. Germline values: CDR1 SGHAT, CDR2 FQNNGV. V shed 4 bases and J shed 6 bases, with 18 bases lying between them. The CDR3, as DNA: TGTGCCAGCAGCTCTGTTTGGGGGCATAGGGCCGGGGAGCTGTTTTTT. It codes for CASSSVWGHRAGELFF. Looking up the rest from reference TRBV11-2 and TRBJ2-2 gives the full variable domain: EAGVAQSPRYKIIEKRQSVAFWCNPISGHATLYWYQQILGQGPKLLIQFQNNGVVDDSQLPKDRFSAERLKGVDSTLKIQPAKLEDSAVYLCASSSVWGHRAGELFFGEGSRLTVL.

The chain carries TRBV6-5 and TRBJ2-7; D is possibly TRBD1 (5 bases). Germline V gives CDR1 MNHEY, CDR2 SVGAGI. Trimming stripped 6 bases from V and 4 bases from J, with 19 bases between. The CDR3 covers 15 residues. The CDR3 nucleotides are TGTGCCAGCAGCTCCACTGGGGCAGGATCGTACGAGCAGTACTTC. Translation: CASSSTGAGSYEQYF.

The rearrangement links TRBV4-3 to TRBJ2-5; 7 bases line up with TRBD2. J gave up 1 base and V 4 bases, and 12 bases lay outside the gene matches. The CDR3 runs 17 residues. CDR1 LGHNA and CDR2 YSLEER come from the germline V gene. The CDR3 DNA is TGCGCCAGCAGCCCCCGAGCTATCGGGGGGACCCAAGAGACCCAGTACTTC. Its protein is CASSPRAIGGTQETQYF.

This clone came up once. This chain connects TRBV29-1 to TRBJ2-3; possibly TRBD1 for D (6 bases). Germline assignment: CDR1 SQVTM and CDR2 ANQGSEA. The V end was cut by 4 bases, the J end by 2 bases, with 13 bases between. This CDR3 has 14 amino acids. CDR3 bases: TGCAGCGTTGTTCCTGGGGGCAACACAGATACGCAGTATTTT. Residues: CSVVPGGNTDTQYF.

The rearrangement joins TRBV7-9 to TRBJ2-3; possibly TRBD2 for D (6 bases). V was trimmed by 4 bases and J by 2 bases, leaving 16 bases between them. The CDR3 contains 16 residues. The germline gives CDR1 SEHNR, CDR2 FQNEAQ (reference sequence). The CDR3 loop reads CASSSNIAGPTDTQYF. In nucleotides, the CDR3 is TGTGCCAGCAGCTCAAACATCGCGGGGCCCACAGATACGCAGTATTTT.

This rearrangement joins TRBV7-9 to TRBJ2-7; unclear D gene. The length of the CDR3 is 12 residues. V was pared by 8 bases and J by 2 bases, with 10 bases between. CDR1 SEHNR and CDR2 FQNEAQ come from the germline V gene (reference sequence). CDR3 nucleotide sequence: TGTGCCAGCGTGACCCAGGCCTACGAGCAGTACTTC. This translates into CASVTQAYEQYF.

J is TRBJ2-2 and V is TRBV11-2; D is unclear. V was pared by 3 bases and J by 3 bases, with 5 bases between. This CDR3 spans 13 amino acids. Per the germline V gene, CDR1 is SGHAT and CDR2 is FQNNGV. CDR3 nucleotide sequence: TGTGCCAGCAGCTTCCTTTACACCGGGGAGCTGTTTTTT. This codes for CASSFLYTGELFF.

The chain is built from TRBV19 and TRBJ1-2, with TRBD1 as a possible D gene (6 bases). This CDR3 region has 13 residues. Trimming took off 5 bases at V and 3 bases at J, with 10 bases between the two ends. The V gene's germline CDR1 is LNHDA and CDR2 SQIVND (reference sequence). The chain's CDR3 is CASSLQGDYGYTF. The DNA for the CDR3 is TGTGCCAGTAGTCTACAGGGAGACTATGGCTACACCTTC.

The rearrangement links TRBV30 to TRBJ1-3; D is ambiguous. Trimming pared 4 bases from V and 4 bases from J, leaving 8 bases between. The CDR3 loop spans 12 amino acids. Germline V gene data show CDR1 as GTSNPN and CDR2 as SVGIG (reference sequence). For the CDR3, the DNA is TGTGCCTGGACCGTCCTGGGAAACACCATATATTTT. It is translated as CAWTVLGNTIYF.

This chain connects TRBV15 to TRBJ1-2; a weak D match, TRBD1 (5 bases). Germline CDR1 and CDR2: LNHNV and YYDKDF (reference sequence). Trimming removed 1 base at V and 6 bases at J, with 6 bases between. The CDR3 length is 12 residues. The CDR3 DNA reads as TGTGCCACCAGCAGAGTCAGGGATGGCTACACCTTC. Encoded protein: CATSRVRDGYTF.

The CDR3 nucleotides are TGTGCCAGCAGCTTGCGGACAGGGGAATCCTATAATTCACCCCTCCACTTT. The encoded protein is CASSLRTGESYNSPLHF. The chain uses TRBV5-6 and TRBJ1-6; 9 bases line up with TRBD1. Germline values: CDR1 SGHDT, CDR2 YYEEEE. The CDR3 sequence is 17 residues long. Germline trimming cut 1 base from V and 1 base from J; bases unmatched to any gene: 3.

The chain recombines TRBV7-2 with TRBJ1-2, with D possibly being TRBD1 (5 bases). The CDR3 runs to 14 residues. V was shortened by 7 bases and J by 3 bases, with 15 bases between the two germline ends. Germline values: CDR1 SGHTA, CDR2 FQGNSA. CDR3 in DNA: TGTGCCAGCACCAAAACGGGCAGGGACTATGGCTACACCTTC. Translation gives CASTKTGRDYGYTF. The full variable domain, in which reference TRBV7-2 and TRBJ1-2 provide the parts outside the CDR3, is GAGVSQSPSNKVTEKGKDVELRCDPISGHTALYWYRQSLGQGLEFLIYFQGNSAPDKSGLPSDRFSAERTGGSVSTLTIQRTQQEDSAVYLCASTKTGRDYGYTFGSGTRLTVV.

The CDR3 DNA follows: TGCGCCAGCAGCATACGGGACGGGGGGCGCACAGATACGCAGTATTTT. Its translation: CASSIRDGGRTDTQYF. The V and J genes are TRBV5-1 and TRBJ2-3; tentative D call: TRBD2 (7 bases). Germline assignment: CDR1 SGHRS and CDR2 YFSETQ. The CDR3 has 16 amino acids. The V end was cut by 4 bases, the J end by 1 base, with 16 bases between.

V usage is TRBV7-8 and J usage is TRBJ1-5; D unresolved. CDR3 length: 12 amino acids. V was cut by 5 bases and J by 6 bases, with 8 bases left in between. CDR1 SGHVS and CDR2 FQNEAQ come from the germline V gene. CDR3 residues: CASSPLPQPQHF. CDR3 nucleotides: TGTGCCAGCAGCCCCCTTCCTCAGCCCCAGCATTTT. Drawing the rest from reference TRBV7-8 and TRBJ1-5, the complete variable domain is GAGVSQSPRYKVAKRGQDVALRCDPISGHVSLFWYQQALGQGPEFLTYFQNEAQLDKSGLPSDRFFAERPEGSVSTLKIQRTQQEDSAVYLCASSPLPQPQHFGDGTRLSIL.

V gene TRBV5-1 combines with J gene TRBJ1-4; 7 bases are shared with TRBD1. The germline V gene has CDR1 SGHRS and CDR2 YFSETQ. The V and J ends lost 4 bases and 5 bases, in that order; junction bases with no gene match: 8. The CDR3 has 15 amino acids. The CDR3 sequence: CASSERQGENEKLFF. As DNA, the CDR3 is TGCGCCAGCAGCGAAAGACAGGGTGAGAATGAAAAACTGTTTTTT.

V gene TRBV7-8 combines with J gene TRBJ1-3; D call uncertain. V lost 4 bases, J lost 4 bases, and 8 bases lay in between. The CDR3 is made up of 13 amino acids. The germline V gene has CDR1 SGHVS and CDR2 FQNEAQ. The CDR3 coding sequence is TGTGCCAGCAGCTCCTCGGGGGGAAACACCATATATTTT. Its protein product is CASSSSGGNTIYF.

CDR3 in amino acids: CASSLDRWGQGIYGTDTQYF. In DNA, the CDR3 is TGTGCCAGCAGCTTAGATAGGTGGGGACAGGGGATTTACGGCACAGATACGCAGTATTTT. The genes are TRBV11-3 and TRBJ2-3; 10 bases fit TRBD1. Germline CDR1 and CDR2: SGHNT and YENEEA. The V gene end was trimmed by 0 bases and the J gene end by 1 base; junction bases not matched to a gene: 13. The CDR3 covers 20 residues.

This chain connects TRBV3-1 (or the pseudogene TRBV3-2) to TRBJ2-7; TRBD2 agrees at 8 bases. Germline CDR1 and CDR2: LGHDT and YNNKEL (reference sequence). The ends lost 0 bases at V and 1 base at J; junction bases unmatched: 17. The CDR3 consists of 20 residues. For the CDR3, the DNA is TGTGCCAGCAGCCAAGACGTGGCCAGCGGGGGATACTCGAATTCCTACGAGCAGTACTTC. Its protein is CASSQDVASGGYSNSYEQYF.

V gene TRBV5-1 combines with J gene TRBJ2-5; D call uncertain. The length of the CDR3 is 16 residues. Trimming stripped 2 bases from V and 5 bases from J, with 19 bases between. The germline V gene has CDR1 SGHRS and CDR2 YFSETQ. CDR3 in amino acids: CASSLTALDEFETQYF. CDR3 nucleotides: TGCGCCAGCAGCTTAACGGCGCTAGACGAGTTTGAGACCCAGTACTTC.

J is TRBJ1-1 and V is TRBV20-1; D not certain. Deletions cut 3 bases from V and 2 bases from J, with 10 bases between. Germline-derived CDR1 and CDR2 are DFQATT and SNEGSKA (reference sequence). The CDR3 is made up of 13 amino acids. The CDR3 protein is CSASPRLNTEAFF. Here the CDR3 DNA reads TGCAGTGCTAGTCCCCGACTTAACACTGAAGCTTTCTTT.

The chain combines TRBV29-1 with TRBJ2-5; D gene uncertain. V lost 7 bases and J lost 0, with 12 bases in between. The CDR3 runs to 13 residues. Germline V lookup: CDR1 SQVTM, CDR2 ANQGSEA. The CDR3 protein is CSGLGPNQETQYF. In DNA form, the CDR3 reads TGCAGCGGCCTTGGGCCCAACCAAGAGACCCAGTACTTC.